A selection of T cell receptor beta chains follows, all from one sample in a study of Ad26.COV2.S vaccination and SARS-CoV-2 variants. The assay was immunoSEQ multiplex PCR, and TCRdb's table has in-frame clones only and misses some. The sample lists over 400,000 clones, 92% occurring once. This specimen was peripheral blood, taken in a trial of Ad26.COV2.S vaccine versus placebo. The receptors come from a person aged 18-60 years who received the Ad26.COV2.S COVID-19 vaccine or a placebo. Each CDR3 is given with its conserved first and last residue. The D gene is left open where the match is weak. Rows may omit the clone size; those that give it use once, few, many or a size class.

abundance	d_gene	v_gene	j_gene	CDR3nt	CDR3aa
NA	TRBD1	TRBV3-1/TRBV3-2	TRBJ1-4	TGTGCCAGCAGCCCCAGGACAGGGTTTGGAAAGGAAAAACTGTTTTTT	CASSPRTGFGKEKLFF
NA	NA	TRBV18	TRBJ1-4	TGTGCCAGCTCACCGGAGTCTGACCCAAATGAAAAACTGTTTTTT	CASSPESDPNEKLFF
once	TRBD1	TRBV28	TRBJ2-6	TGTGCCAGCAGTAAGGGGGCTGCTGGGGCCAACGTCCTGACTTTC	CASSKGAAGANVLTF
NA	NA	TRBV6-5	TRBJ1-5	TGTGCCAGCTCCCGGGACGAAGATCAGCCCCAGCATTTT	CASSRDEDQPQHF
NA	NA	TRBV7-9	TRBJ2-1	TGTGCCAGCAGCTTAGCCCTCGGACTCTCCTACAATGAGCAGTTCTTC	CASSLALGLSYNEQFF
NA	NA	TRBV25-1	TRBJ1-1	TGTGCCAGCAGTAAGAACACTGAAGCTTTCTTT	CASSKNTEAFF
NA	TRBD1	TRBV2	TRBJ2-7	TGTGCCAGCACGAACAGGGGATCCTACGAGCAGTACTTC	CASTNRGSYEQYF
NA	TRBD1	TRBV7-8	TRBJ2-1	TGTGCCAGCAGCTTAACACAGGGGGCCGATGAGCAGTTCTTC	CASSLTQGADEQFF
NA	NA	TRBV11-2	TRBJ1-2	TGTGCCAGCAGCTTAGATGGTGGGGACCCCTCCTGTAGCTACACCTTC	CASSLDGGDPSCSYTF
NA	NA	TRBV5-1	TRBJ2-3	TGCGCCAGCAATAGGGCTAGTATTATCACAGATACGCAGTATTTT	CASNRASIITDTQYF
NA	NA	TRBV9	TRBJ2-4	TGTGCCAGCAGCGCCCGACCGTACTTC	CASSARPYF
once	TRBD2	TRBV2	TRBJ2-3	TGTGCCAGCAGCGGGAGGACTAGCGGTTTTGGTTCAGATACGCAGTATTTT	CASSGRTSGFGSDTQYF
NA	NA	TRBV5-1	TRBJ1-5	TGCGCCAGCAGCCCCGGGGGCATGGGCAATCAGCCCCAGCATTTT	CASSPGGMGNQPQHF
NA	NA	TRBV13	TRBJ2-2	TGTGCCAGCAGCTCGTCCGCTCGGGGGTCGAACACCGGGGAGCTGTTTTTT	CASSSSARGSNTGELFF
NA	TRBD1	TRBV19	TRBJ1-5	TGTGCCAGTGGGGGACAGGGTTGGTTGGGCAATCAGCCCCAGCATTTT	CASGGQGWLGNQPQHF
once	NA	TRBV18	TRBJ2-3	TGTGCCAGCTCACAGAGCACAGATACGCAGTATTTT	CASSQSTDTQYF
NA	NA	TRBV19	TRBJ1-2	TGTGCCAGCACAGACAGTCAAGACTATGGCTACACCTTC	CASTDSQDYGYTF
NA	NA	TRBV2	TRBJ1-2	TGTGCCAGCAGTGTCAGTACTCTTGGCTACACCTTC	CASSVSTLGYTF
once	NA	TRBV18	TRBJ1-3	TGTGCCAGCTTGCCCGGCTCTGGAAACACCATATATTTT	CASLPGSGNTIYF
NA	NA	TRBV5-4	TRBJ1-1	TGTGCCAGCAGCTCGGGGGGTTCGGAAGCTTTCTTT	CASSSGGSEAFF
NA	NA	TRBV9	TRBJ2-7	TGTGCCAGCAGCGTCCACCACTCGTCTCCGGACTACGAGCAGTACTTC	CASSVHHSSPDYEQYF
NA	TRBD1	TRBV15	TRBJ1-4	TGTGCCACCAGCAGAGGGGACAGTGGTGAAAAACTGTTTTTT	CATSRGDSGEKLFF
NA	TRBD2	TRBV7-9	TRBJ2-3	TGTGCCAGCAGCTCTGAAAATCTACTAGCGGGGGGGCCGGTGGATACGCAGTATTTT	CASSSENLLAGGPVDTQYF
NA	TRBD1	TRBV5-6	TRBJ2-7	TGTGCCAGCAGCCCCATAGGGACAGGGGGCGAAGTCCTATCCTACGAGCAGTACTTC	CASSPIGTGGEVLSYEQYF
NA	NA	TRBV10-2	TRBJ2-1	TGCGCCAGCAGGTCGGGACCCAGCTCCTACAATGAGCAGTTCTTC	CASRSGPSSYNEQFF